Below, one TCR beta chain is given with its context. Original data processing: Amplified reference gene primers provided the basis for estimating nucleated cell counts. Sequencing used immunoSEQ multiplex PCR; TCRdb keeps in-frame clones, though not all of them. V, J and clone size were drawn from that table, and D and trimming were deduced from the DNA. The table lists about 430,000 clones, roughly 90% of them singletons. Participants reported their clinical history, and cohort assignment relied on those reports. The data are from a study of blood T cell repertoires in COVID-19. For the study at large: Sources were T cells, B-cell-depleted T cells, or PBMCs; the material itself was cDNA or gDNA.

Germline assignment: CDR1 SGHTA and CDR2 FQGNSA. The CDR3 sequence is 15 residues long. Germline trimming cut 6 bases from V and 9 bases from J; bases unmatched to any gene: 13. This clonotype originated in a woman between 25 and 40 years old with acute COVID-19. The chain has TRBV7-2 and TRBJ2-3; 9 bases match TRBD1. Specimen: PBMCs or T cells enriched from blood (not recorded which). DNA of the CDR3: TGTGCCAGCAGACGACAGGGGGGGGACTTGAGGACGCAGTATTTT. It specifies CASRRQGGDLRTQYF.